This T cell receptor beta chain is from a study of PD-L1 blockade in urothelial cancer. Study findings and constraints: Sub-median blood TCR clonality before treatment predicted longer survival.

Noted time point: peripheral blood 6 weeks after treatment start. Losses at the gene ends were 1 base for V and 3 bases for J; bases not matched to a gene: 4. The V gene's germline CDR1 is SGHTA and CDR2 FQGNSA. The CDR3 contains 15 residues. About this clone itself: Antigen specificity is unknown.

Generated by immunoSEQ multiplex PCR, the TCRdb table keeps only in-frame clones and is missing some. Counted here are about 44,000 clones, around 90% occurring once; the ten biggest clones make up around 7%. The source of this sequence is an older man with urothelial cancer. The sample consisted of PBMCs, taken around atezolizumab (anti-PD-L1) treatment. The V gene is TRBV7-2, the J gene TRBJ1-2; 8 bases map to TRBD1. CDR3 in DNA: TGTGCCAGCAGCTTAGGGCCAGGGGGCTACTATGGCTACACCTTC. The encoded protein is CASSLGPGGYYGYTF.